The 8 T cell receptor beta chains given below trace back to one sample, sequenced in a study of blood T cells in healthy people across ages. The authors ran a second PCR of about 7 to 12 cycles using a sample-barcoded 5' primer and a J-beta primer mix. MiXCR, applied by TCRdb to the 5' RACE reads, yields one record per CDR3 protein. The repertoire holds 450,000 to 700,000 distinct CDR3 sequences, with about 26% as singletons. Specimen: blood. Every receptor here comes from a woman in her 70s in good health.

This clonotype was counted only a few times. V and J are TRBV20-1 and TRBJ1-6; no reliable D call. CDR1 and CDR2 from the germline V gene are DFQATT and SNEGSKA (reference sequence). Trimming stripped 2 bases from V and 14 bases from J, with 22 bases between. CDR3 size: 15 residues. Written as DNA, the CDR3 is TGCAGTGCTAGAACTCACTTCAGCGGCATTGGGGCCCTCCACTTT. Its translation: CSARTHFSGIGALHF.

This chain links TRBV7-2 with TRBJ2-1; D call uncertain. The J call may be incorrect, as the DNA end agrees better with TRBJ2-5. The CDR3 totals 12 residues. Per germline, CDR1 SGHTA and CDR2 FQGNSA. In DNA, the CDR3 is TGTGCCAGCAGCTTCGATCGTCAGACCCAGTACTTC. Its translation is CASSFDRQTQYF.

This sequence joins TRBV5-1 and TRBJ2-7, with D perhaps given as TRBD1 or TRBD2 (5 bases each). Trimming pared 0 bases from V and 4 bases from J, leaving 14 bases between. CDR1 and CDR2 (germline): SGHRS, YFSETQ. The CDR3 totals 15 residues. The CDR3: CASSLGGAAAYEQYF. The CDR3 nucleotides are TGCGCCAGCAGCTTGGGAGGGGCAGCAGCGTACGAGCAGTACTTC.

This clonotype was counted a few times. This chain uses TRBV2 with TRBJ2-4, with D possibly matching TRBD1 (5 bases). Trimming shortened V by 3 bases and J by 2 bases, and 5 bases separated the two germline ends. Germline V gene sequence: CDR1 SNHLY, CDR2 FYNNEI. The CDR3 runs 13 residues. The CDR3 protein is CASSEGPKNIQYF. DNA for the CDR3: TGTGCCAGCAGTGAGGGGCCCAAAAACATTCAGTACTTC.

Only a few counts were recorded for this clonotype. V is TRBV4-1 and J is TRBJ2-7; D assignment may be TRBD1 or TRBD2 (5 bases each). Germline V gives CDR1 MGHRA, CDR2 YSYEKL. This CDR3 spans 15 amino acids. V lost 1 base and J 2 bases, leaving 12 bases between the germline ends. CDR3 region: CASSQAGTLAYEQYF. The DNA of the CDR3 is TGCGCCAGCAGCCAAGCAGGGACCCTCGCCTACGAGCAGTACTTC.

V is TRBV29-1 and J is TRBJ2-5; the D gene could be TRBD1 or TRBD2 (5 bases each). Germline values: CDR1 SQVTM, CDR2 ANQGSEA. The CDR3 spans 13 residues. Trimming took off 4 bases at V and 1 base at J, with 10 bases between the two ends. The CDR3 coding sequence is TGCAGCGTTGGGGGGTGGACCCAAGAGACCCAGTACTTC. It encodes CSVGGWTQETQYF.

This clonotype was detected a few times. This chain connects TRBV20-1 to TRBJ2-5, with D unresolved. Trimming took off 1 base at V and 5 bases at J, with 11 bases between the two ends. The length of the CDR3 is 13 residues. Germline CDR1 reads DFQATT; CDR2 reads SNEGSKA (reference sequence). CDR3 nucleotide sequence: TGCAGTGCTAGAGTGCAAGGGCCCGAGACCCAGTACTTC. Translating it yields CSARVQGPETQYF.

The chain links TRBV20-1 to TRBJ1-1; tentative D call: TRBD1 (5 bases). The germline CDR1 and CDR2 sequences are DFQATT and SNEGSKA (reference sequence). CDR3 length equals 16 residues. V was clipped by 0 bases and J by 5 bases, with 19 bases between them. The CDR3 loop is CSARDRRDGGYTEAFF. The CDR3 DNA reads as TGCAGTGCTAGAGATAGGAGGGACGGCGGGTATACTGAAGCTTTCTTT.